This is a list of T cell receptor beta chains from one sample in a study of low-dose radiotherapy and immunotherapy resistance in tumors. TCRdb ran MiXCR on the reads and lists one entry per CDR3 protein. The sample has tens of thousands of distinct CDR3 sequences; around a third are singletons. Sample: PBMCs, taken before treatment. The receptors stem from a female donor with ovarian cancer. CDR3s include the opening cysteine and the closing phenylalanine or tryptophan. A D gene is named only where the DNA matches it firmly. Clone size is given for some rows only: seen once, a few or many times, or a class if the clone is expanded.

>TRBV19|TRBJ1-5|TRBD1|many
CATRGTGVLQPQHF
TGTGCCACCCGGGGGACAGGGGTTTTACAGCCCCAGCATTTT
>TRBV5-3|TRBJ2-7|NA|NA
CASSVLRDGYEQYF
TGTGCCAGCAGCGTCTTACGGGATGGCTACGAGCAGTACTTC
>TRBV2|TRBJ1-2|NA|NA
CASRQLNYGYTF
TGTGCCAGCAGACAGCTAAACTATGGCTACACCTTC
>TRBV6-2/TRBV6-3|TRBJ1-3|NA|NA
CASSYAGKTHGNTIYF
TGTGCCAGCAGTTACGCCGGGAAAACTCATGGAAACACCATATATTTT
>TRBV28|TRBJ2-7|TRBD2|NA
CASSFTSGVSYEQYF
TGTGCCAGCAGTTTCACTAGCGGGGTCTCCTACGAGCAGTACTTC
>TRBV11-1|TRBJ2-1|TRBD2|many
CASSLSPSGLLNEQFF
TGTGCCAGCAGCTTATCTCCTAGCGGTCTCCTCAATGAGCAGTTCTTC
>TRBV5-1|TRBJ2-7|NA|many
CASSKGRGGFFEQYF
TGCGCCAGCAGTAAGGGCAGGGGTGGATTTTTCGAGCAGTACTTC
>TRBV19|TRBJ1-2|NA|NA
CASSTPGRDGYTF
TGTGCCAGTAGTACTCCAGGGAGAGACGGCTACACCTTC
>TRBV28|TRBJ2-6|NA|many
CASSFRGSSGANVLTF
TGTGCCAGCAGTTTTCGAGGGAGCTCTGGGGCCAACGTCCTGACTTTC
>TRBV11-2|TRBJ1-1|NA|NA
CAKRGGKAEAFF
TGTGCCAAGAGGGGGGGCAAAGCTGAAGCTTTCTTT
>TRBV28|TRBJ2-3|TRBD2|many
CASGSGGRTDTQYF
TGTGCCAGCGGAAGCGGGGGCCGCACAGATACGCAGTATTTT
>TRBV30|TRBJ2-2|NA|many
CAWSQGHRDTGELFF
TGTGCCTGGAGTCAGGGTCACAGGGACACCGGGGAGCTGTTTTTT